The rows below give T cell receptor beta chains drawn from one sample of a study of T cells in Graves' hyperthyroidism and ophthalmopathy. TCRdb reprocessed the multiplex PCR reads with MiXCR, giving one entry per CDR3 protein. The sample has about 770,000 distinct CDR3 sequences; approximately 19% are singletons. The sequenced sample was blood. The receptors were sampled from a woman aged 50 to 60 with Graves' hyperthyroidism that later progressed to Graves' ophthalmopathy. Both conserved end residues are part of each CDR3. The D gene is left open where the match is weak. Only part of the rows carry a size: once, few, many, or a class if the clone is expanded.

CDR3nt	CDR3aa	abundance	j_gene	v_gene	d_gene
TGTGCCAGCAGCTTCGTTGGCTCCGGGCGGGGGACCTCCACAGATACGCAGTATTTT	CASSFVGSGRGTSTDTQYF	.	TRBJ2-3	TRBV7-2	TRBD2
TGTGCCATCAGTGACGACGCTCAATTCGTTAAGGGCACTGAAGCTTTCTTT	CAISDDAQFVKGTEAFF	few	TRBJ1-1	TRBV10-3	.
TGTGCCAGCAGCTTGGGACAGACCTATGGCTACACCTTC	CASSLGQTYGYTF	many	TRBJ1-2	TRBV7-9	TRBD1
TGTGCCAGTAGTATAGGGCCAACATGGACTAGGCGGACGCAGTATTTT	CASSIGPTWTRRTQYF	.	TRBJ2-3	TRBV19	TRBD2
TGTGCCAGCAGTGAAGAGGTAGGGATCTACAATGAGCAGTTCTTC	CASSEEVGIYNEQFF	many	TRBJ2-1	TRBV2	.
TGTGCCAGCAGCCTAACGGACAGCTATAATTCACCCCTCCACTTT	CASSLTDSYNSPLHF	once	TRBJ1-6	TRBV3-1	.
TGTGCCCTCGGATCTACAGATACGCAGTATTTT	CALGSTDTQYF	.	TRBJ2-3	TRBV10-3	.
TGTGCCAGCAGGGACGTGGGGACTAGCGGGGGGCCCTCCTACGAGCAGTACTTC	CASRDVGTSGGPSYEQYF	many	TRBJ2-7	TRBV6-2/TRBV6-3	TRBD2
TGCGCCAGCAGCCAAGATCTAGGGGCCACTTACTATGGCTACACCTTC	CASSQDLGATYYGYTF	once	TRBJ1-2	TRBV4-1	.
TGTGCCAGCAGCCCCCTATCAGGAATGAGGAAACTGTTTTTT	CASSPLSGMRKLFF	.	TRBJ1-4	TRBV16	.
TGCGCCAGCAGCTTGGGACAGGGGGCCAATGAAGCTTTCTTT	CASSLGQGANEAFF	many	TRBJ1-1	TRBV5-1	TRBD1
TGTGCCATCAAAGGGGGCGAGAGCACTGAAGCTTTCTTT	CAIKGGESTEAFF	.	TRBJ1-1	TRBV10-3	TRBD1
TGTGCCAGCAGTGCCAGGGGAGGCGAAGCTTTCTTT	CASSARGGEAFF	.	TRBJ1-1	TRBV27	.
TGTGCCAGCAGTACGGGACGGCGCAATCAGCCCCAGCATTTT	CASSTGRRNQPQHF	.	TRBJ1-5	TRBV2	.
TGCGCCAGCAGCTTGGAAGGACAGGGTCGACGAGGCTACACCTTC	CASSLEGQGRRGYTF	few	TRBJ1-2	TRBV5-1	TRBD1
TGTGCCATCAGTGTTGGTGGGGAACCGACCCACCTAATATACACCTTC	CAISVGGEPTHLIYTF	many	TRBJ1-2	TRBV10-3	.
TGCGCCACACAATCCGCGGGGAACACCGGGGAGCTGTTTTTT	CATQSAGNTGELFF	.	TRBJ2-2	TRBV10-2	.
TGTGCCAGCAGTTACTGGGACAGGGGGGCAAGTTTCTCTGGAAACACCATATATTTT	CASSYWDRGASFSGNTIYF	.	TRBJ1-3	TRBV6-2/TRBV6-3	TRBD1
TGTGCCATTACCCACCGGGACACACTCTCCAATGAGCAGTTCTTC	CAITHRDTLSNEQFF	many	TRBJ2-1	TRBV2	.
TGTGCCAGCAGTCAGGACAGGGGCACTAATGAAAAACTGTTTTTT	CASSQDRGTNEKLFF	many	TRBJ1-4	TRBV2	TRBD1
TGTGCCAGCAGCCAAGATCCGTGGGGAGGGCCTTCAGGGGAGCTGTTTTTT	CASSQDPWGGPSGELFF	.	TRBJ2-2	TRBV14	TRBD2
TGTGCCAGCCTAGAGGGCACCGGGGAGCTGTTTTTT	CASLEGTGELFF	many	TRBJ2-2	TRBV2	.
TGTGCCAGCACTTGGACAGGGCGGGCCGGCGGCTACACCTTC	CASTWTGRAGGYTF	.	TRBJ1-2	TRBV6-9	TRBD1
TGCGCCAGCAGCTTGAGGCCTGGGACAGTAAATGAGCAGTTCTTC	CASSLRPGTVNEQFF	few	TRBJ2-1	TRBV5-1	TRBD1
TGCGCCAGCAGCTTTGAAGCGGCGGCTTACTACGAGCAGTACTTC	CASSFEAAAYYEQYF	many	TRBJ2-7	TRBV5-1	.
TGTGCCATCAGTGATAGTGCGGGGGGTTTCTACAATGAGCAGTTCTTC	CAISDSAGGFYNEQFF	.	TRBJ2-1	TRBV10-3	TRBD2
TGTGCCAGCAGCGTAGCAGGGGCCAGCAATCAGCCCCAGCATTTT	CASSVAGASNQPQHF	few	TRBJ1-5	TRBV9	.
TGTGCCAGCAGTCGGGGGGGCCACCCTACGGGATATGGCTACACCTTC	CASSRGGHPTGYGYTF	few	TRBJ1-2	TRBV6-1	.
TGTGCCAGTAGTTCCCAGGCAATTAGCAATCAGCCCCAGCATTTT	CASSSQAISNQPQHF	.	TRBJ1-5	TRBV19	.
TGTGCCAGCAGCTTGGACACTTCTATGAACACTGAAGCTTTCTTT	CASSLDTSMNTEAFF	many	TRBJ1-1	TRBV5-8	.
TGTGCCAGCAGTTTTATCGTTGGCTTGGGGGCTCGGGAGCTGTTTTTT	CASSFIVGLGARELFF	many	TRBJ2-2	TRBV27	.
TGTGCCAGCAGTTACGCCGACAGGGGCTACGAGCAGTACTTC	CASSYADRGYEQYF	.	TRBJ2-7	TRBV6-6	TRBD1
TGTGCCAGCAGCCTATCTTCCGGGACAGGCACCTACGAGCAGTTCTTC	CASSLSSGTGTYEQFF	.	TRBJ2-1	TRBV3-1	TRBD1
TGTGCCAGCAGACAGGGTTGGAATCAGCCCCAGCATTTT	CASRQGWNQPQHF	.	TRBJ1-5	TRBV6-1	.
TGTGCCAGCAGCCCCCCTTCGGGATCCGACGAGCAGTACTTC	CASSPPSGSDEQYF	few	TRBJ2-7	TRBV9	.
TGTGCCAGCAGTCGTCGACAGGGGGGATCCGGCTATGGCTACACCTTC	CASSRRQGGSGYGYTF	many	TRBJ1-2	TRBV12-3/TRBV12-4	TRBD1
TGTGCCAGCAGTGCGGACAGGGTTGTCACCGGGGAGCTGTTTTTT	CASSADRVVTGELFF	.	TRBJ2-2	TRBV6-1	TRBD1
TGTGCCTGGAGATCAAAGGGTCGACGGGAGACCCAGTACTTC	CAWRSKGRRETQYF	many	TRBJ2-5	TRBV30	.
TGTGCCAGCAGGCCAACTAGCGGGGGGTCCTATGAGCAGTTCTTC	CASRPTSGGSYEQFF	.	TRBJ2-1	TRBV6-2/TRBV6-3	TRBD2
TGCAGTGCTAGAGATCACGAGAGGGGTTATAATTCACCCCTCCACTTT	CSARDHERGYNSPLHF	few	TRBJ1-6	TRBV20-1	.
TGTGCCAGCAGCCGTACGGGACGGCCAAACTTAAACACCGGGGAGCTGTTTTTT	CASSRTGRPNLNTGELFF	many	TRBJ2-2	TRBV11-3	.
TGTGCCACCAGCGAAATAAAGGGGTGGACTAATGAAAAACTGTTTTTT	CATSEIKGWTNEKLFF	few	TRBJ1-4	TRBV15	.
TGTGCCAGCAGTCCAGAGGACAGGGCCTTCACTGAAGCTTTCTTT	CASSPEDRAFTEAFF	.	TRBJ1-1	TRBV6-2/TRBV6-3	TRBD1
TGTGCCAGCAGCCAGGATTCCTTAACCGGGACTTTGAGCTCCTACAATGAGCAGTTCTTC	CASSQDSLTGTLSSYNEQFF	many	TRBJ2-1	TRBV3-1	.
TGTGCCAGCAGCCCTCCGGGACAGGGGCTTGGCTACACCTTC	CASSPPGQGLGYTF	few	TRBJ1-2	TRBV9	TRBD1
TGTGCCTGGAGGGGGGAAGGGAACACTGAAGCTTTCTTT	CAWRGEGNTEAFF	many	TRBJ1-1	TRBV30	.
TGTGCCAGCAGACGCGACAGGGGCACTGAAGCTTTCTTT	CASRRDRGTEAFF	many	TRBJ1-1	TRBV2	TRBD1
TGTGCCTGGAGTGTACACCTAGCGGGGGGCCCGTCCTACAATGAGCAGTTCTTC	CAWSVHLAGGPSYNEQFF	.	TRBJ2-1	TRBV30	TRBD2
TGTGCCAGCAGCCAAGATGTGCTAGCGGGGGGCACAGATACGCAGTATTTT	CASSQDVLAGGTDTQYF	many	TRBJ2-3	TRBV14	TRBD2
TGTGCCAGCAGCTCCAATTCCGCAAATGAGCAGTTCTTC	CASSSNSANEQFF	many	TRBJ2-1	TRBV7-3	.
TGTGCCAGTAGTGTGGGACAGGGAAACAATCAGCCCCAGCATTTT	CASSVGQGNNQPQHF	.	TRBJ1-5	TRBV19	TRBD1